These T cell receptor beta chains were read from a single sample in a study of blood T cell repertoires in COVID-19. The table came from immunoSEQ multiplex PCR; TCRdb's copy has only in-frame clones and leaves some out. In the table there are about 50,000 clones, about 83% of which are singletons. Sequences were obtained from peripheral blood. These receptors all stem from a woman aged 60-75 years with acute or convalescent COVID-19. The CDR3 runs from the conserved cysteine through the conserved F or W. D genes are given only for firm matches. Only part of the rows carry a size: once, few, many, or a class if the clone is expanded.

abundance	v_gene	j_gene	d_gene	CDR3aa	CDR3nt
few	TRBV30	TRBJ2-1	TRBD2	CAWSKREAPPYNEQFF	TGTGCCTGGAGCAAGCGGGAGGCCCCCCCATACAATGAGCAGTTCTTC
-	TRBV6-5	TRBJ2-3	-	CASSGVPTDTQYF	TGTGCCAGCTCCGGGGTACCCACAGATACGCAGTATTTT
-	TRBV10-1	TRBJ2-1	TRBD2	CASSLTSGRVNEQFF	TGCGCCAGCAGTCTTACTAGCGGGAGGGTGAATGAGCAGTTCTTC
-	TRBV5-4	TRBJ2-3	-	CASSQEGANTQYF	TGTGCCAGCAGCCAGGAGGGGGCAAATACGCAGTATTTT
-	TRBV19	TRBJ2-5	TRBD1	CASSIGQGKGETQYF	TGTGCCAGTAGTATAGGACAGGGAAAAGGGGAGACCCAGTACTTC
-	TRBV30	TRBJ1-4	-	CAWSRGDRGKLFF	TGTGCCTGGAGTCGCGGTGACCGGGGAAAACTGTTTTTT
-	TRBV24-1	TRBJ2-1	-	CATSDRMTGSSYNEQFF	TGTGCCACCAGTGACCGAATGACAGGAAGCTCCTACAATGAGCAGTTCTTC
-	TRBV10-3	TRBJ1-2	TRBD1	CAIRSGGEGYTF	TGTGCCATCAGGTCAGGGGGCGAAGGCTACACCTTC
-	TRBV6-6	TRBJ1-2	-	CASEAYGYTF	TGTGCCAGCGAAGCCTATGGCTACACCTTC
once	TRBV30	TRBJ1-1	TRBD1	CAWSRDRGRLGAFF	TGTGCCTGGAGTCGGGACAGGGGGAGGCTCGGAGCTTTCTTT
-	TRBV27	TRBJ2-2	-	CASALDTFGTGELFF	TGTGCCAGCGCTTTAGATACGTTTGGCACCGGGGAGCTGTTTTTT
-	TRBV7-9	TRBJ2-3	TRBD2	CASSFPTSGGLDTQYF	TGTGCCAGCAGCTTCCCGACTAGCGGGGGACTAGATACGCAGTATTTT
-	TRBV4-1	TRBJ2-6	TRBD2	CASSQAAGAGANVLTF	TGCGCCAGCAGCCAAGCTGCGGGAGCTGGGGCCAACGTCCTGACTTTC